What follows is one T cell receptor beta chain and its context. TCRdb recomputed calls from the 5' RACE reads with MiXCR, one row per CDR3 protein. This sample has 35,000 to 50,000 distinct CDR3 sequences, with about a fifth found just once. Tregs were sorted as CD4+CD25+CD127-/low cells. The CDR3 totals 15 residues. V dropped 2 bases and J dropped 10; count of bases not matched to a gene: 8. CDR1 MNHNY and CDR2 SVGAGI come from the germline V gene (reference sequence). The source is a female donor with breast cancer. The rearrangement links TRBV6-6 to TRBJ2-1; TRBD1 agrees at 10 bases. Sequenced input: Tregs sorted from a lymph node. Written as DNA, the CDR3 is TGTGCCAGCAGTTACGCCCGGGACAGGGGAGGCGAGCAGTTCTTC. As protein: CASSYARDRGGEQFF.